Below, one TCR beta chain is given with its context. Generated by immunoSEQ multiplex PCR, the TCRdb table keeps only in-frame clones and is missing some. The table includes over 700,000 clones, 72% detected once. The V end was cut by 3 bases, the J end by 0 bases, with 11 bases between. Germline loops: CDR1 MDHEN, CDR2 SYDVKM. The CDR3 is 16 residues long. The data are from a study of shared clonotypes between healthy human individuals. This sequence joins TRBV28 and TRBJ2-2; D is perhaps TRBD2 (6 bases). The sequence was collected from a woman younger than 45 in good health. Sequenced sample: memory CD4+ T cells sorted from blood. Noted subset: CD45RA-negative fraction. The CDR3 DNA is TGTGCCAGCAGTTTCGGGGGTCTGGCGAACACCGGGGAGCTGTTTTTT. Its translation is CASSFGGLANTGELFF.